This TCR beta chain was profiled in a study of blood T cell repertoires in COVID-19. Study-level information: Italy, Spain and the United States were the sources of the convalescent and acute COVID-19 samples. From T cells, B-cell-depleted T cells, or PBMCs came the material, which was cDNA or gDNA.

Germline V gene sequence: CDR1 LGHNA, CDR2 YNFKEQ. The ends lost 1 base at V and 2 bases at J; junction bases unmatched: 9. This CDR3 region has 17 residues. As concerns this clone: Other DNA sequences from this sample encode an identical CDR3 as well.

Clones were sequenced by immunoSEQ multiplex PCR, and TCRdb holds only the in-frame ones, with some missing. The sample records 380,000 or so clones, more than 75% being singletons. The receptor comes from a human donor with acute or convalescent COVID-19. The donor label of this sample is uncertain. The chain uses TRBV4-2 and TRBJ2-3, with 7 bases fitting TRBD2. Sequenced material: peripheral blood. The CDR3 loop reads CASSQGNWEGHTDTQYF. Here the CDR3 DNA reads TGTGCCAGCAGCCAAGGTAACTGGGAGGGCCACACAGATACGCAGTATTTT.